The 3 T cell receptor beta chains below all came from one sample that was sequenced in a study of human T cells and chemical hapten exposure. As for time point: patch test 1, 2 weeks after DPC sensitization. As to treatment: therapeutic diphenylcyclopropenone sensitization with weekly scalp DPC. TCRdb re-called the RACE reads with MiXCR, one entry per CDR3 protein. The data hold around 50,000 distinct CDR3 sequences, with about 9% observed a single time. The source was whole blood, collected in connection with sensitization to the hapten diphenylcyclopropenone (DPC). The receptor set was obtained from a woman aged 35 to 49 with alopecia areata. Some clones in this sample may be carry-over from other donors' samples.

The chain carries TRBV7-6 and TRBJ2-1; 14 bases are a match to TRBD2. J was trimmed by 3 bases and V by 5 bases; bases with no gene match: 9. From germline, CDR1 is SGHVS and CDR2 FNYEAQ. The CDR3 consists of 18 residues. The CDR3 here is CASSPGLAGAGGYNEQFF. The DNA of the CDR3 is TGTGCCAGCAGCCCGGGACTAGCGGGGGCCGGGGGCTACAATGAGCAGTTCTTC.

V usage is TRBV2 and J usage is TRBJ1-5; D uncertain. The CDR3 is made up of 13 amino acids. Germline values: CDR1 SNHLY, CDR2 FYNNEI. Trimming shortened V by 7 bases and J by 8 bases, and 15 bases separated the two germline ends. The CDR3 sequence is CASTSSRLEPQHF. CDR3 coding DNA: TGTGCCAGCACATCAAGTAGGCTGGAGCCCCAGCATTTT.

This chain joins TRBV24-1 and TRBJ1-5; no reliable D call. The germline V and J ends were trimmed by 0 bases and 0 bases, with 11 bases remaining between them. The germline CDR1 and CDR2 sequences are KGHDR and SFDVKD. The CDR3 sequence is 17 residues long. CDR3 loop: CATSDLRRDCSNQPQHF. The CDR3 DNA sequence: TGTGCCACCAGTGATTTGAGGAGGGATTGTAGCAATCAGCCCCAGCATTTT.